The 20 T cell receptor beta chains reported below all come from one sample, sequenced in a study of T-cell reconstitution after alpha-beta-depleted transplantation in children. This sample's TCRbeta library carried unique molecular identifier barcodes. TCRdb passed the PCR reads through MiXCR, listing each CDR3 protein once. Of about half a million distinct CDR3 sequences listed, 12% are singletons. Sequencing used PBMCs from the stem cell graft donor, obtained from the stem cell graft. Every receptor here comes from a human donor who donated a stem cell graft to a child with combined immunodeficiency.

This clonotype was seen a few times. The chain employs TRBV25-1 and TRBJ1-4; D is perhaps TRBD1 (5 bases). Trimming took off 5 bases at V and 4 bases at J, with 11 bases between the two ends. This CDR3 has 14 amino acids. Germline V gene lookup returns CDR1 MGHDK and CDR2 SYGVNS. The CDR3 bases are TGTGCCAGCAGTATCGGGGCCCTTAATGAAAAACTGTTTTTT. Translated: CASSIGALNEKLFF.

This clonotype occurred a few times. This rearrangement joins TRBV14 to TRBJ2-7, with unresolved D. Germline assignment: CDR1 SGHDN and CDR2 FVKESK. V gave up 2 bases and J gave up 6 bases, with 17 bases separating them. CDR3 length: 15 residues. CDR3 bases: TGTGCCAGCAGCCAAACCCCCAGCGTCCTAAGCGAGCAGTACTTC. Protein product: CASSQTPSVLSEQYF.

Ten or more counts support this clonotype. The V and J genes are TRBV10-3 and TRBJ2-1, with 13 bases aligning to TRBD2. Germline-derived CDR1 and CDR2 are ENHRY and SYGVKD. Trimming at V came to 6 bases and at J to 8 bases, leaving 16 bases not matched to a gene. The CDR3 is 18 amino acids. The CDR3 loop reads CAISFPPFTSGRADEQFF. The CDR3 nucleotides read TGTGCCATCAGCTTCCCACCCTTCACTAGCGGGAGGGCGGATGAGCAGTTCTTC.

This clonotype was counted only a few times. The chain links TRBV9 to TRBJ2-2; possible D gene TRBD2, 6 bases. The length of the CDR3 is 15 residues. Trimming took 2 bases from V and 1 from J, leaving 9 bases between them. Germline CDR1 and CDR2: SGDLS and YYNGEE. The CDR3 region has the DNA TGTGCCAGCAGCGTTGAGGGACTGAACACCGGGGAGCTGTTTTTT. This translates into CASSVEGLNTGELFF.

This clonotype was detected many times. The V gene is TRBV5-1, the J gene TRBJ2-7; 7 positions match TRBD1. The CDR3 extends over 14 amino acids. After removal of 4 bases from V and 2 bases from J, the junction contained 6 bases not matched to a gene. Germline V gene sequence: CDR1 SGHRS, CDR2 YFSETQ. The CDR3 DNA reads as TGCGCCAGCAGCGGCCGGGACAGCGCCTACGAGCAGTACTTC. It codes for CASSGRDSAYEQYF.

The J gene is TRBJ1-2, the V gene TRBV5-1, with 10 positions matching TRBD1. V lost 4 bases to trimming and J lost 3 bases; unmatched junction nucleotides: 6. This CDR3 spans 15 amino acids. Per germline, CDR1 SGHRS and CDR2 YFSETQ. CDR3 nucleotide sequence: TGCGCCAGCAGCATATGGACAGGGGGGGACTATGGCTACACCTTC. This codes for CASSIWTGGDYGYTF.

This clonotype was counted between two and nine times. This chain uses TRBV5-6 with TRBJ1-1; D is perhaps TRBD1 (6 bases). The CDR3 covers 14 residues. V gave up 2 bases and J gave up 4 bases, with 12 bases separating them. CDR1 is SGHDT and CDR2 is YYEEEE in the germline V gene. The CDR3 DNA follows: TGTGCCAGCAGCTTTGTTTTAGGGGGCACTGAAGCTTTCTTT. Translation gives CASSFVLGGTEAFF.

A few counts support this clonotype. The CDR3 DNA follows: TGTGCCAGCAGTATGCCGGGACAGGGTAACTATGGCTACACCTTC. Amino acids: CASSMPGQGNYGYTF. The chain links TRBV12-3 or TRBV12-4 to TRBJ1-2; 9 bases line up with TRBD1. This CDR3 spans 15 amino acids. J was trimmed by 1 base and V by 5 bases; bases with no gene match: 5.

The DNA of the CDR3 is TGCGCCAGCAGCTGGGCGGGGGGGATGAGCTCCTACGAGCAGTACTTC. It encodes CASSWAGGMSSYEQYF. This chain uses TRBV5-1 with TRBJ2-7, with 9 positions matching TRBD2. The CDR3 has 16 residues. Germline loops: CDR1 SGHRS, CDR2 YFSETQ. V gave up 3 bases and J gave up 0 bases; unmatched junction bases: 7.

This clonotype was detected a few times. The chain is built from TRBV7-2 and TRBJ2-2; D gene uncertain. Germline loops: CDR1 SGHTA, CDR2 FQGNSA. Trimming pared 0 bases from V and 7 bases from J, leaving 15 bases between. This CDR3 has 16 amino acids. The CDR3 DNA is TGTGCCAGCAGCTTAGCGCTGAGGCCTGGTGGCGGGGAGCTGTTTTTT. Translated: CASSLALRPGGGELFF.

This clonotype came up a few times. The chain couples TRBV12-5 to TRBJ2-1, with D possibly being TRBD1 (6 bases). The V gene's germline CDR1 is LGHNT and CDR2 FRNRAP. The CDR3 spans 12 residues. Trimming removed 2 bases from V and 10 bases from J, with 9 bases in between. In nucleotides, the CDR3 is TGTGCTAGTGGTTTGCCCGGACAGGAGCAGTTCTTC. Protein product: CASGLPGQEQFF.

This clonotype has just a few counts. The rearrangement uses TRBV4-3 and TRBJ2-7, with D possibly matching TRBD1 (5 bases). Germline V gene data show CDR1 as LGHNA and CDR2 as YSLEER. V gave up 0 bases and J gave up 6 bases, with 15 bases separating them. The CDR3 is 15 residues long. CDR3 coding DNA: TGCGCCAGCAGCCAAGAGGTGGGCAGGGTTGTCGAGCAGTACTTC. Residues: CASSQEVGRVVEQYF.

At least ten counts were recorded for this clonotype. This rearrangement joins TRBV7-2 to TRBJ2-5; D assignment may be TRBD1 or TRBD2 (5 bases each). Trimming left V 1 base short and J 2 bases short, with 11 bases between. Germline V gene lookup returns CDR1 SGHTA and CDR2 FQGNSA. The CDR3 loop spans 15 amino acids. CDR3 nucleotides: TGTGCCAGCAGCTTAGTTGGGGGTAAACAAGAGACCCAGTACTTC. This sequence encodes CASSLVGGKQETQYF.

This sequence joins TRBV29-1 and TRBJ2-7, with D tentatively TRBD1 (6 bases). This CDR3 is built from 12 residues. CDR1 is SQVTM and CDR2 is ANQGSEA in the germline V gene. The germline V and J ends were trimmed by 4 bases and 5 bases, with 12 bases remaining between them. The CDR3 nucleotides are TGCAGCGTTGGCACAGGGACCGACGAGCAGTACTTC. Protein: CSVGTGTDEQYF.

Ten or more counts support this clonotype. The J gene is TRBJ2-7, the V gene TRBV18, with TRBD1 matching 12 bases. This CDR3 has 15 residues. Germline CDR1 reads KGHSH; CDR2 reads LQKENI. The V and J ends lost 2 bases and 4 bases, in that order; junction bases with no gene match: 3. The CDR3, as DNA: TGTGCCAGCTCACCAGGGACAGGGGGCATATACGAGCAGTACTTC. This codes for CASSPGTGGIYEQYF.

This clonotype appeared many times. The rearrangement uses TRBV29-1 and TRBJ2-1; maybe TRBD2 (5 bases). V lost 5 bases and J 0 bases, leaving 8 bases between the germline ends. The CDR3 runs to 13 residues. Germline lookup yields CDR1 SQVTM and CDR2 ANQGSEA. The DNA for the CDR3 is TGCAGCGTTAGCGGTCTCTCCTACAATGAGCAGTTCTTC. It is translated as CSVSGLSYNEQFF.

This chain joins TRBV29-1 and TRBJ2-5; D unclear. Germline CDR1 reads SQVTM; CDR2 reads ANQGSEA. This CDR3 region has 11 residues. The V end lost 3 bases, the J end lost 1 base, and 3 bases lay between the germline ends. CDR3 bases: TGCAGCGTTGAGCGCCAAGAGACCCAGTACTTC. Its translation is CSVERQETQYF.

The chain is built from TRBV2 and TRBJ1-4; the D is unclear. The V gene lost 3 bases and the J gene lost 12 bases, with 14 bases spanning the gap. Germline loops: CDR1 SNHLY, CDR2 FYNNEI. The CDR3 contains 13 residues. CDR3 protein: CASSDTGRIELFF. CDR3 nucleotide sequence: TGTGCCAGCAGTGATACGGGAAGGATCGAACTGTTTTTT.

In its sample, this clonotype was seen a few times. The chain combines TRBV7-9 with TRBJ1-3, with unresolved D. In germline, CDR1 is SEHNR, CDR2 FQNEAQ (reference sequence). The V gene lost 4 bases and the J gene lost 7 bases, with 8 bases spanning the gap. The CDR3 runs to 12 residues. The CDR3 sequence is CASSSNYNTIYF. The DNA for the CDR3 is TGTGCCAGCAGCTCCAACTATAACACCATATATTTT.

There are a few counts of this clonotype. The chain is built from TRBV6-2 or TRBV6-3 and TRBJ2-1; D may be TRBD1 (5 bases). V was clipped by 2 bases and J by 7 bases, with 15 bases between them. This CDR3 is 15 amino acids long. From germline, CDR1 is MNHEY and CDR2 SVGEGT. CDR3 in DNA: TGTGCCAGCAGTTACATCTTCCAGGGCGGTAATGAGCAGTTCTTC. As protein: CASSYIFQGGNEQFF.